This TCR beta chain was captured in a study of T cell repertoires in cytomegalovirus infection. In germline, CDR1 is SEHNR, CDR2 FQNEAQ (reference sequence). The V and J ends lost 10 bases and 3 bases respectively, with 19 bases between them. The CDR3 length is 14 residues. MiXCR was run by TCRdb on the reads, yielding one entry per CDR3 protein. The data show about 600,000 distinct CDR3 sequences, approximately 25% seen once. The clonotype comes from a human donor in good health (CMV status not recorded). Some clones in this sample may be carry-over from other donors' samples. The sample taken for sequencing was CD8+ T cells from PBMCs. The chain carries TRBV7-9 and TRBJ2-7; D may be TRBD2 (7 bases). CDR3 bases: TGTGCCACCACTACCGGAGGGGGGGTCTACGAGCAGTACGTC. Its translation: CATTTGGGVYEQYV.